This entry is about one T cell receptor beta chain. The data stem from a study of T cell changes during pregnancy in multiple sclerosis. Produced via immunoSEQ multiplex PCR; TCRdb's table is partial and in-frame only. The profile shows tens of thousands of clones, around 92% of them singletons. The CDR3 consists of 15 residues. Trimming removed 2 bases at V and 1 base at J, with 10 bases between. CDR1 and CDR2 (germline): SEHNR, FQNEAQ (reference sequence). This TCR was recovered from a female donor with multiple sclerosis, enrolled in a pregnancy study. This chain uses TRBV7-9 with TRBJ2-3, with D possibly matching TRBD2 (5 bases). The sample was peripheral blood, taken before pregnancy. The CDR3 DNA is TGTGCCAGCAGCTTACTAGCCCCCCGCACAGATACGCAGTATTTT. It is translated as CASSLLAPRTDTQYF.